The 19 T cell receptor beta chains reported below all come from one sample, sequenced in a study of regulatory T cells in long-lasting Graves disease. Through Arm-PCR of CDR3 regions and iRepertoire HTBI primers, TCR beta libraries were built. TCRdb re-called the multiplex PCR reads with MiXCR, one entry per CDR3 protein. The data show a few hundred thousand distinct CDR3 sequences, 20% to 25% seen once. Time point indicated: newly diagnosed GD, antithyroid drugs for less than 3 months. From RNA extracted from PBMCs, the TCR library was made. Sequences were derived from peripheral blood mononuclear cells (PBMCs), sampled at new diagnosis, from a patient treated with antithyroid drugs. These receptors came from a female donor with Graves disease.

This clonotype appeared many times. The gene calls are TRBV7-9 and TRBJ1-5; D uncertain. CDR1 is SEHNR, CDR2 FQNEAQ, per germline (reference sequence). The V end was cut by 0 bases, the J end by 7 bases, with 13 bases between. This CDR3 is built from 15 residues. The CDR3 reads CASSLAGSHSQPQHF. CDR3 nucleotides: TGTGCCAGCAGCTTAGCGGGCAGCCACTCACAGCCCCAGCATTTT.

The rearrangement uses TRBV6-1 and TRBJ2-2; 10 bases are a match to TRBD2. Germline trimming cut 5 bases from V and 4 bases from J; bases unmatched to any gene: 4. The CDR3 has 15 residues. CDR1 and CDR2 (germline): MNHNS, SASEGT. DNA for the CDR3: TGTGCCAGCAGTCGAGCGGGGGGGCCCACCGGGGAGCTGTTTTTT. It codes for CASSRAGGPTGELFF.

V usage is TRBV4-1 and J usage is TRBJ1-3, with 8 bases lining up with TRBD1. Germline-derived CDR1 and CDR2 are MGHRA and YSYEKL. CDR3 length equals 18 residues. V trimming: 0 bases; J trimming: 2 bases; junction bases outside the gene matches: 9. The CDR3 protein is CASSQDKWTGLAGNTIYF. The CDR3 bases are TGCGCCAGCAGCCAAGATAAGTGGACAGGGTTAGCTGGAAACACCATATATTTT.

In its sample, this clonotype was seen many times. V gene TRBV5-1 combines with J gene TRBJ2-3; D possibly corresponds to TRBD2 (5 bases). The CDR3 sequence is 16 residues long. V was shortened by 1 base and J by 0 bases, with 12 bases between the two germline ends. Germline CDR1 reads SGHRS; CDR2 reads YFSETQ. CDR3 amino acids: CASSLLPLGSTDTQYF. Written as DNA, the CDR3 is TGCGCCAGCAGCTTGTTACCACTAGGTAGCACAGATACGCAGTATTTT.

The DNA for the CDR3 is TGTGCCAGCAGCGCGACAGGCAGCACAGATACGCAGTATTTT. Protein product: CASSATGSTDTQYF. J is TRBJ2-3 and V is TRBV9, with D tentatively TRBD1 (6 bases). The CDR3 loop spans 14 amino acids. Germline-derived CDR1 and CDR2 are SGDLS and YYNGEE. With 3 bases removed from V and 0 bases from J, the gap between germline ends came to 8 bases.

This clonotype was recorded a few times. The V gene is TRBV12-5, the J gene TRBJ1-6; D uncertain. Trimming removed 3 bases from V and 5 bases from J, with 5 bases in between. The CDR3 spans 13 residues. Germline CDR1 reads LGHNT; CDR2 reads FRNRAP. The CDR3 region has the DNA TGTGCTAGTGGTTTCGGGAATAATTCACCCCTCCACTTT. As protein: CASGFGNNSPLHF. The full variable domain, rest sourced from reference TRBV12-5 and TRBJ1-6, is DARVTQTPRHKVTEMGQEVTMRCQPILGHNTVFWYRQTMMQGLELLAYFRNRAPLDDSGMPKDRFSAEMPDATLATLKIQPSEPRDSAVYFCASGFGNNSPLHFGNGTRLTVT.

This clonotype was detected ten times or more. The V gene is TRBV10-3, the J gene TRBJ2-2, with D unresolved. Germline V CDR1 and CDR2: ENHRY, SYGVKD. The CDR3 covers 12 residues. V was pared by 3 bases and J by 6 bases, with 5 bases between. CDR3 DNA sequence: TGTGCCATCAGTGAAGGTCCCGGGGAGCTGTTTTTT. Translating gives CAISEGPGELFF.

Notes on this clonotype: This sequence may be a read error, since a much larger clone differs from it by one base. The chain employs TRBV2 and TRBJ2-3; the D is unclear. The last part of the DNA fits TRBJ2-1 better; the J call may be wrong. Germline CDR1 and CDR2: SNHLY and FYNNEI. The length of the CDR3 is 13 residues. CDR3 DNA sequence: TGTGCCAGCAGCTCGAATCTAGGGTACGAGCAGTTCTTC. Amino acid sequence: CASSSNLGYEQFF.

Note on this clonotype: A much larger clone lies a single base off, so this may be a read error. The CDR3 ends on some other residue instead of the conserved phenylalanine or tryptophan, so this is likely a read error. The J gene is TRBJ2-5, the V gene TRBV5-1; tentatively, D is TRBD2 (5 bases). Trimming removed 4 bases at V and 1 base at J, with 14 bases between. The germline V gene has CDR1 SGHRS and CDR2 YFSETQ. CDR3 length: 15 amino acids. As DNA, the CDR3 is TGCGCCAGCAGCACGGACTCGCGAGTCCAAGAGACCCAGTACTCC. As protein: CASSTDSRVQETQYS.

Points on this clonotype: A read error may be the cause here, since a much bigger clone is one base away. The chain uses TRBV10-3 and TRBJ2-7; 7 bases fit TRBD1. Trimming at V came to 5 bases and at J to 4 bases, leaving 8 bases not matched to a gene. Germline CDR1 is ENHRY and CDR2 is SYGVKD. The CDR3 covers 14 residues. The CDR3 DNA is TGTGCCATCAGTCGACGGGGACAGAGATACGAGCAGTACTTC. Protein product: CAISRRGQRYEQYF.

V gene TRBV20-1 combines with J gene TRBJ2-1, with D possibly matching TRBD2 (7 bases). V lost 3 bases and J 9 bases, leaving 9 bases between the germline ends. This CDR3 is 11 amino acids long. Germline V gives CDR1 DFQATT, CDR2 SNEGSKA (reference sequence). The CDR3 DNA follows: TGCAGTGCTAGGAGGGGGGGTGAGCAGTTCTTC. Translating it yields CSARRGGEQFF.

This clonotype was recorded many times. The chain couples TRBV6-2 or TRBV6-3 to TRBJ2-7, with 7 nucleotides matching TRBD1. This CDR3 comprises 14 residues. V gave up 4 bases and J gave up 2 bases; unmatched junction bases: 5. Germline V CDR1 and CDR2: MNHEY, SVGEGT. As DNA, the CDR3 is TGTGCCAGCAGTTTTAGGACAGGTACCTACGAGCAGTACTTC. Residues: CASSFRTGTYEQYF.

The gene calls are TRBV3-1 and TRBJ2-7; D might be TRBD1 or TRBD2, each matching 6 bases. CDR1 LGHDT and CDR2 YNNKEL come from the germline V gene (reference sequence). This CDR3 spans 15 amino acids. Trimming took off 5 bases at V and 4 bases at J, with 18 bases between the two ends. In nucleotides, the CDR3 is TGTGCCAGCAGCGGGGGCCTGGCGGGGTCTTACGAGCAGTACTTC. Its protein is CASSGGLAGSYEQYF.

With respect to this clonotype: Germline and junction disagree at one end, which may indicate a read error. V gene TRBV11-2 combines with J gene TRBJ1-1, with D possibly being TRBD1 (6 bases). Per germline, CDR1 SGHAT and CDR2 FQNNGV. The CDR3 extends over 17 amino acids. CDR3 loop: CTSSLVSGGALNTEAFF. CDR3 in DNA: TGTACCAGCAGCTTAGTGTCGGGGGGGGCTCTGAACACTGAAGCTTTCTTT.

This clonotype has at least ten counts. The chain employs TRBV13 and TRBJ1-1; perhaps TRBD1 as D (5 bases). Trimming stripped 6 bases from V and 0 bases from J, with 26 bases between. Germline-derived CDR1 and CDR2 are PRHDT and FYEKMQ (reference sequence). This CDR3 comprises 19 residues. The CDR3: CASSRARDPTTGMNTEAFF. CDR3 in DNA: TGTGCCAGCAGTCGAGCCCGGGACCCAACAACGGGGATGAACACTGAAGCTTTCTTT.

This clonotype appeared many times. The chain links TRBV18 to TRBJ1-2, with D possibly being TRBD1 (5 bases). CDR3 size: 14 residues. The V end was cut by 6 bases, the J end by 6 bases, with 17 bases between. The germline V gene encodes CDR1 KGHSH and CDR2 LQKENI. The CDR3 region is CASSHRGGLDGYTF. In DNA form, the CDR3 reads TGTGCCAGCTCCCACCGGGGCGGGCTGGATGGCTACACCTTC.

The table lists this clonotype with many counts. J is TRBJ2-7 and V is TRBV4-2; TRBD2 matches at 7 bases. The CDR3 has 16 amino acids. J gave up 2 bases and V 0 bases, and 7 bases lay outside the gene matches. Germline loops: CDR1 LGHNA, CDR2 YNFKEQ. CDR3 nucleotides: TGTGCCAGCAGCCAAGATGCGAGCGGGACGGCCTACGAGCAGTACTTC. Protein sequence: CASSQDASGTAYEQYF.

This clonotype was seen ten or more times. The chain recombines TRBV20-1 with TRBJ1-1; D gene uncertain. Per germline, CDR1 DFQATT and CDR2 SNEGSKA (reference sequence). Deletions cut 3 bases from V and 0 bases from J, with 20 bases between. This CDR3 is 17 amino acids long. CDR3 DNA: TGCAGTGCTAGTCCCTTTCGGGCGCCTCGGGTGAACACTGAAGCTTTCTTT. It specifies CSASPFRAPRVNTEAFF.

This clonotype was counted ten times or more. V gene TRBV11-2 combines with J gene TRBJ2-7; D possibly corresponds to TRBD2 (6 bases). Trimming stripped 2 bases from V and 2 bases from J, with 22 bases between. Germline V gives CDR1 SGHAT, CDR2 FQNNGV. The CDR3 loop spans 18 amino acids. CDR3 sequence reads: CASSLSLSRERITYEQYF. Written as DNA, the CDR3 is TGTGCCAGCAGCTTATCTCTATCACGGGAGCGCATCACCTACGAGCAGTACTTC.